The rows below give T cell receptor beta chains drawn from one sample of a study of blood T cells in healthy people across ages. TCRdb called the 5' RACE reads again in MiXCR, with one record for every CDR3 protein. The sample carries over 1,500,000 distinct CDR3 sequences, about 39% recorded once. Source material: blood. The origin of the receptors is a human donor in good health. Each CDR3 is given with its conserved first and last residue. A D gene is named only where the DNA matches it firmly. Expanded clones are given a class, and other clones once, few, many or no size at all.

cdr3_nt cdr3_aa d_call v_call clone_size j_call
TGCAGTGCTGCCCTTGACGAGCAGTACTTC CSAALDEQYF . TRBV20-1 few TRBJ2-7
TGTGCCAGCAACCGGGGGCCCTACCAAGAGACCCAGTACTTC CASNRGPYQETQYF . TRBV9 . TRBJ2-5
TGTGCCAGCATAGCGGATAAGCTAACCTACGAGCAGTACTTC CASIADKLTYEQYF . TRBV28 few TRBJ2-7
TGTGCCAGCAGCTTAGGCGTTAAGAGGCCCCAGCATTTT CASSLGVKRPQHF . TRBV11-2 once TRBJ1-5
TGCGCCAGCAGCTTGCTCTATAGCGGGACAGGAGGATACGGCACTGAAGCTTTCTTT CASSLLYSGTGGYGTEAFF TRBD1 TRBV5-1 . TRBJ1-1
TGTGCCTGGAGTGGCTACGAGCAGTACTTC CAWSGYEQYF . TRBV30 . TRBJ2-7
TGTGCCAGCAGTTTGACGGGACAGGGGGTGAGCACTGAAGCTTTCTTT CASSLTGQGVSTEAFF TRBD1 TRBV27 once TRBJ1-1
TGTGCCAGCACGGGAGTGAATGGGGGCGCGAACACTGAAGCTTTCTTT CASTGVNGGANTEAFF . TRBV7-2 . TRBJ1-1
TGTGCCAGCAGGCGACAGGGGTTTCGCACAGATACGCAGTATTTT CASRRQGFRTDTQYF TRBD1 TRBV7-9 many TRBJ2-3
TGCGCCAGCAGCCGAAAGGAACAACCGGAGGTTAGAGAGCAGTTCTTC CASSRKEQPEVREQFF . TRBV5-1 . TRBJ2-1
TGTGCCAGCAGTTTAGGGCAGGCCTACAATGAGCAGTTCTTC CASSLGQAYNEQFF . TRBV5-1 many TRBJ2-1
TGCGCCAGCAGCTTGGCAGAGTCTCATGCAGATACGCAGTATTTT CASSLAESHADTQYF . TRBV5-1 . TRBJ2-3
TGTGCCACCAGCAACGGCTACGAGCAGTACTTC CATSNGYEQYF . TRBV15 . TRBJ2-7
TGTGCCAGCAGCTTAAAAGGAATGGCGGAGTTCACAGATACGCAGTATTTT CASSLKGMAEFTDTQYF . TRBV7-9 few TRBJ2-3
TGTGCCAGCAGCTCGGAATTAACAGATACGCAGTATTTT CASSSELTDTQYF . TRBV7-2 many TRBJ2-3
TGCAGTGCTAGAGAGGGCCGGACTAGCGGGGGATACGAGCAGTACTTC CSAREGRTSGGYEQYF TRBD2 TRBV20-1 few TRBJ2-7
TGTGCCAGCAGCCCACAGGGGGCGGGGCCCTTTTCACCCCTCCACTTT CASSPQGAGPFSPLHF TRBD1 TRBV6-5 few TRBJ1-6
TGTGCCAGCAGCTTCACCCGAACTATAGACACAGATACGCAGTATTTT CASSFTRTIDTDTQYF . TRBV7-9 few TRBJ2-3
TGTGCCAGCAACCCTGAGGGGGACTACAATGAGCAGTTCTTC CASNPEGDYNEQFF . TRBV7-2 . TRBJ2-1
TGTGCCAGCAGCCAAGATGGACAGGGGGGTAGGTTGGACAGGGTGGGCAATCAGCCCCAGCATTTT CASSQDGQGGRLDRVGNQPQHF TRBD1 TRBV4-2 once TRBJ1-5
TGTGCCAGCAGTAGTCTAGCGGGGATGGTGACAGATACGCAGTATTTT CASSSLAGMVTDTQYF TRBD2 TRBV6-1 . TRBJ2-3
TGCAGCGTTGGAGGGATCTTGCGCTACGAGCGGTACTTC CSVGGILRYERYF . TRBV29-1 few TRBJ2-7
TGTGCCAGCAGCATAAAGGCAGCCGGGGCCAACGTCCTGACTTTC CASSIKAAGANVLTF . TRBV6-2/TRBV6-3 . TRBJ2-6
TGCAGTGCTAGAGAAGCGAGGGGGCAGGGGAAAAACATTCAGTACTTC CSAREARGQGKNIQYF TRBD1 TRBV20-1 few TRBJ2-4
TGTGCCAGCTCACAGGCCGGGACAGAAACATACGAGCAGTACTTC CASSQAGTETYEQYF TRBD1 TRBV18 . TRBJ2-7
TGTGCCAGCGGGGATGGCTACACCTTC CASGDGYTF . TRBV6-6 many TRBJ1-2
TGCGCCAGCAGCTTGGCCGGCGGGGTAAGACCCGGCACTGAAGCTTTCTTT CASSLAGGVRPGTEAFF . TRBV5-1 few TRBJ1-1
TGCGCCAGCAGCCAAGATCGGCGGGGGCTCGACGAGCAGTACTTC CASSQDRRGLDEQYF . TRBV4-3 . TRBJ2-7
TGTGCCAGCAGCTTTTCTACAGGGACGCAGTACTTC CASSFSTGTQYF . TRBV7-2 . TRBJ2-7
TGTGCCAGCGGGCAGGGTGCCTCAGAGACCCAGTACTTC CASGQGASETQYF . TRBV7-3 . TRBJ2-5
TGTGCCAGCAGTGGCTTCCGGGACAGGGGGCCGGATAATTCGCCCCTCCACTTT CASSGFRDRGPDNSPLHF TRBD1 TRBV6-1 . TRBJ1-6
TGTGCCAGCAGTTTCAGCAGACGAGCGACAGATACGCAGTATTTT CASSFSRRATDTQYF . TRBV28 . TRBJ2-3
TGCGCCAGCAGCCACCCGGGAGGAGGCAATCAGCCCCAGCATTTT CASSHPGGGNQPQHF . TRBV4-1 . TRBJ1-5
TGTGCCATCAGTGAGACCAACAGGGGAGGGGGCACAGATACGCAGTATTTT CAISETNRGGGTDTQYF . TRBV10-3 few TRBJ2-3
TGCAGTGCCCTAGCCAGGACCAATGAGCAGTTCTTC CSALARTNEQFF . TRBV20-1 . TRBJ2-1
TGTGCCAGCAGCTTAACGGGGCGCGTTGAGACCCAGTACTTC CASSLTGRVETQYF . TRBV7-2 . TRBJ2-5
TGCAGTGCTAGAGTCGGCGGAATCACAGATACGCAGTATTTT CSARVGGITDTQYF . TRBV20-1 few TRBJ2-3
TGCAGGGGGCTAGCGGGAGATGAGCAGTTCTTC CRGLAGDEQFF TRBD2 TRBV20-1 . TRBJ2-1
TGTGCCAGCAGCCGAGGAATGGTCGATGAGCAGTTCTTC CASSRGMVDEQFF . TRBV6-5 . TRBJ2-1
TGTGCCAGCAGCGGCGTGGGGACTAATTACAATGAGCAGTTCTTC CASSGVGTNYNEQFF TRBD2 TRBV7-3 few TRBJ2-1
TGTGCCAGCAGTGAACTCGGGATTCAAGCTAATGAAAAACTGTTTTTT CASSELGIQANEKLFF . TRBV2 few TRBJ1-4
TGCAGCGTTGAAAGAGGGAAGGGATTGAACACTGAAGCTTTCTTT CSVERGKGLNTEAFF . TRBV29-1 . TRBJ1-1
TGTGCCAGCAGCTCTGGGGGGTTACACAATGAGCAGTTCTTC CASSSGGLHNEQFF . TRBV7-9 few TRBJ2-1
TGCGCCAGCAGCCCAAGATTATCGGGTGCCTACGAGCAGTACTTC CASSPRLSGAYEQYF . TRBV4-3 . TRBJ2-7
TGTGCCAGCAGTCGGACAGGTCCCCTTTATACGCAGTATTTT CASSRTGPLYTQYF TRBD1 TRBV28 . TRBJ2-3
TGTGCCAGCAGTCTTCCACCCGTGCCCCACGAGCAGTACTTC CASSLPPVPHEQYF . TRBV28 . TRBJ2-7
TGTGCCAGCAGTTACCTGGGACAGGCTTACACCGGGGAGCTGTTTTTT CASSYLGQAYTGELFF TRBD1 TRBV6-6 . TRBJ2-2
TGTGCCAGCACTATCTTTCTTCCCTTTGGGGCCAACCATGGCTACACCTTC CASTIFLPFGANHGYTF . TRBV7-9 . TRBJ1-2
TGTGCCAGCAGCTTGAGGCTAGCGATGGGCAATGAGCAGTTCTTC CASSLRLAMGNEQFF . TRBV5-1 once TRBJ2-1
TGCAGTGCTAGAGTGGGGCTCTCCTATGGCTACACCTTC CSARVGLSYGYTF . TRBV20-1 . TRBJ1-2
TGTGCCAGCAGAGACGGGGCAGGGGAGACCCAGTACTTC CASRDGAGETQYF . TRBV2 few TRBJ2-5
TGTGCCAGCAGTGGACCCCTAGCGGGGGGTTCCTACAATGAGCAGTTCTTC CASSGPLAGGSYNEQFF TRBD2 TRBV6-2/TRBV6-3 few TRBJ2-1
TGTGCCAGCAGCCCGGGACAGTTATTCTACAATGAGCAGTTCTTC CASSPGQLFYNEQFF TRBD1 TRBV3-1 . TRBJ2-1
TGTGCCGCCAACAATCTAGAGAACACTGAAGCTTTCTTT CAANNLENTEAFF . TRBV10-3 . TRBJ1-1
TGTGCCAGCAGTCACGACAGGGACCGAGAGACCCAGTACTTC CASSHDRDRETQYF TRBD1 TRBV6-2/TRBV6-3 . TRBJ2-5